This T cell receptor (beta chain) comes out of a study of blood T cell repertoires in COVID-19. Clones were read by immunoSEQ multiplex PCR, and TCRdb kept only the in-frame ones, dropping some. The sample has about 200,000 clones, 80% to 90% seen once. This clone has more than one count but fewer than ten. Per the germline V gene, CDR1 is SGHTA and CDR2 is FQGNSA. The CDR3 is made up of 17 amino acids. The trim removed 5 bases at V and 1 base at J, leaving 9 bases unmatched. The receptor's source is an older woman with acute or convalescent COVID-19. Source material: peripheral blood. The genes are TRBV7-2 and TRBJ2-2; 8 bases match TRBD2. The CDR3 nucleotides are TGTGCCAGCAGCACCGGGGGAGCGGGGGTGAACACCGGGGAGCTGTTTTTT. Translation gives CASSTGGAGVNTGELFF.